This TCR beta chain was captured by sequencing in a study of T cells in Graves' hyperthyroidism and ophthalmopathy. Whole-study context: Specimen type is peripheral blood, collected at initial diagnosis prior to any treatment. Study-level points and caveats: Stable hyperthyroidism was separated from ophthalmopathy by a model based on 13 V-J features.

Patients showing uncontrolled infection, other autoimmune disease, pregnancy or lactation were ineligible. Every diagnosis used clinical symptoms, serum thyroxine and TRAb, thyroid ultrasound and orbital computed tomography. This clonotype has at least ten counts. Its antigen is not identified. CDR3 length: 16 amino acids. CDR1 is SGHVS, CDR2 FNYEAQ, per germline. V was shortened by 0 bases and J by 1 base, with 12 bases between the two germline ends. RNA transcripts gave rise to amplified TCR beta CDR3 regions. The primer set for the first-round RT-PCR of the TCR CDR3 was HTBI. Each CDR3 protein gets one entry after TCRdb re-called the multiplex PCR reads with MiXCR. The table has 600,000 to 800,000 distinct CDR3 sequences, around a third seen once.

This sequence was found in a middle-aged woman with Graves' hyperthyroidism. The J gene is TRBJ1-1, the V gene TRBV7-6, with D tentatively TRBD1 (6 bases). Sample: blood. The CDR3 is CASSLAPGQTNTEAFF. The CDR3 bases are TGTGCCAGCAGCTTAGCTCCCGGACAGACGAACACTGAAGCTTTCTTT.